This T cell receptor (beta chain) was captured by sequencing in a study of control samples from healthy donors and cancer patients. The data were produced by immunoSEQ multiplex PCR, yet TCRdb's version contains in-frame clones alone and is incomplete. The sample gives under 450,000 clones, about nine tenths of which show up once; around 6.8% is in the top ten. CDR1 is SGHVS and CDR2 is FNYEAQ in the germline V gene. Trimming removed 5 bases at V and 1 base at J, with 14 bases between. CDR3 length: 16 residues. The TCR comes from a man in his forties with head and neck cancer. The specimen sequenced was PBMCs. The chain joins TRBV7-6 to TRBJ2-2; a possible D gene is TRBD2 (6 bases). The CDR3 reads CASSLEARGNTGELFF. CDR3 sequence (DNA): TGTGCCAGCAGCCTTGAGGCGCGGGGGAACACCGGGGAGCTGTTTTTT.